This T cell receptor beta chain was obtained from a study of T cell changes during pregnancy in multiple sclerosis. Method: immunoSEQ multiplex PCR; TCRdb's copy keeps in-frame clones and lacks some. The top ten hold about 0.4% of the sample, which has roughly 50,000 clones, 80% to 95% seen once. V was pared by 2 bases and J by 1 base, with 11 bases between. Looked up from germline, CDR1 is SGHTA and CDR2 is FQGTGA. This CDR3 comprises 15 residues. This sample comprised CD4+ T cells from peripheral blood mononuclear cells, obtained after pregnancy. The clonotype originates from a female donor with multiple sclerosis, enrolled in a pregnancy study. The V gene is TRBV7-3, the J gene TRBJ2-5; D is uncertain. In DNA, the CDR3 is TGTGCCAGCAGCTTACGAGGTTTGGCCCAAGAGACCCAGTACTTC. Its translation is CASSLRGLAQETQYF.